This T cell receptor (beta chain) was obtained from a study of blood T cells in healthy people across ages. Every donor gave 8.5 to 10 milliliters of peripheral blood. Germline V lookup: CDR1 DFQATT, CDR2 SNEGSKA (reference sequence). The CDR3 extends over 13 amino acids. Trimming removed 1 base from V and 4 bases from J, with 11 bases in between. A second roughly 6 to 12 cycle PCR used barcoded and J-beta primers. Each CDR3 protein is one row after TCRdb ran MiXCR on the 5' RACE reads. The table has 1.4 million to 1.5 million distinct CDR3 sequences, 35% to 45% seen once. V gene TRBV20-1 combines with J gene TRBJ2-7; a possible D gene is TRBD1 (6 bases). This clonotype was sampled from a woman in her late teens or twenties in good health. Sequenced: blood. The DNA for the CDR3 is TGCAGTGCTAGAGGGCTAACAGGGTACGAGCAGTACTTC. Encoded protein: CSARGLTGYEQYF.